This T cell receptor beta chain was sequenced during a study of shared clonotypes between healthy human individuals. This CDR3 contains 13 residues. Germline values: CDR1 MDHEN, CDR2 SYDVKM. Losses at the gene ends were 10 bases for V and 1 base for J; bases not matched to a gene: 5. Produced via immunoSEQ multiplex PCR; TCRdb's table is partial and in-frame only. The data show about 2.3 million clones, 80% to 95% seen once. The clonotype was recovered from a man between 18 and 29 years old in good health. Some clones in this sample may be carry-over from other donors' samples. The sample was naive CD4+ T cells from PBMCs. The subset was: CD45RA+ positively selected. The chain links TRBV28 to TRBJ1-1, with TRBD1 matching 8 bases. For the CDR3, the DNA is TGTGCCACCCGACAGGGGACGAACACTGAAGCTTTCTTT. This gives the protein CATRQGTNTEAFF. Full variable domain (outside the CDR3, taken from reference TRBV28 and TRBJ1-1): DVKVTQSSRYLVKRTGEKVFLECVQDMDHENMFWYRQDPGLGLRLIYFSYDVKMKEKGDIPEGYSVSREKKERFSLILESASTNQTSMYLCATRQGTNTEAFFGQGTRLTVV.